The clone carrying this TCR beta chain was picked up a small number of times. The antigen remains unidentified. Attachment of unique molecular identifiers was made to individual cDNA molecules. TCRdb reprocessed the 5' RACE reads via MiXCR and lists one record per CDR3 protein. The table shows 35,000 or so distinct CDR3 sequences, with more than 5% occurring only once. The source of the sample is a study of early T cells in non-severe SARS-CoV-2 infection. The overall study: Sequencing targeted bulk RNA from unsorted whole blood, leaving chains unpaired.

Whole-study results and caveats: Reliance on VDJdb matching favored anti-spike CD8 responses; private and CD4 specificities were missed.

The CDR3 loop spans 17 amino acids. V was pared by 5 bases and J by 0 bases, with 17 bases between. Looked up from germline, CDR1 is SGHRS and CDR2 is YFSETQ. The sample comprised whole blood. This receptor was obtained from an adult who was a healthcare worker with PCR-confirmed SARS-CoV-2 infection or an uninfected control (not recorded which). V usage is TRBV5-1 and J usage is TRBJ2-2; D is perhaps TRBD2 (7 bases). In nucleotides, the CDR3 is TGCGCCAGCAGTTCTGGGAGGGACACAGCGAACACCGGGGAGCTGTTTTTT. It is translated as CASSSGRDTANTGELFF.